The clone carrying this TCR beta chain was detected only once. The antigen is undetermined. CDR1 SQVTM and CDR2 ANQGSEA come from the germline V gene. The ends lost 7 bases at V and 3 bases at J; junction bases unmatched: 11. CDR3 size: 15 residues. These data are taken from a study of OX40 agonist ivuxolimab in advanced cancers. Whole-study results and caveats: Normalized T-cell clonal expansion was also low in a subset of nonresponders. In CD8+ T cells, expanded clones were on average more numerous than in CD4+.

Sequencing used immunoSEQ multiplex PCR; TCRdb keeps in-frame clones, though not all of them. This table has about 94,000 clones, approximately 94% appearing once. The sequences come from CD4+ or CD8+ T cells sorted from blood, collected in a trial of the OX40 agonist ivuxolimab. The V and J genes are TRBV29-1 and TRBJ2-3, with TRBD2 matching over 9 bases. The receptor's source is an adult with an advanced solid tumor such as melanoma, head and neck, liver or kidney cancer. The CDR3 DNA is TGCAGCGCCCCCCCGGCGGGGGGGCGTACAGATACGCAGTATTTT. It specifies CSAPPAGGRTDTQYF.